This T cell receptor (beta chain) was recovered during a study of PD-1 blockade in classical Hodgkin lymphoma. Study as a whole: Nivolumab 3 mg/kg was given intravenously every 2 weeks.

General study findings and limits: Repertoire differences lack defined causes, possibly disease activity or prior therapy. A significant rise in TCR diversity was seen by C4D1 for CD4+ cells but not for CD8+ cells.

Time point denoted: cycle 4 day 1 (C4D1), after 6 weeks of nivolumab. All patients relapsed after autologous stem cell transplantation, and brentuximab vedotin exposure varied. This CDR3 contains 17 residues. Trimming shortened V by 3 bases and J by 5 bases, and 20 bases separated the two germline ends. The V gene's germline CDR1 is ENHRY and CDR2 SYGVKD. Method: immunoSEQ multiplex PCR; TCRdb's copy keeps in-frame clones and lacks some. The sample lists roughly 8,000 clones, around nine tenths seen once, with 30% to 35% in the top ten. Details on this clone: Its specificity is not known.

Here the sequenced sample was peripheral blood mononuclear cells (PBMCs), taken before the fourth cycle of nivolumab. V usage is TRBV10-3 and J usage is TRBJ1-5, with D unclear. The receptor comes from a human donor with classical Hodgkin lymphoma. The CDR3 DNA is TGTGCCATCAGTGACACCTTGTTGGGTGGGAGGGATCAGCCCCAGCATTTT. Protein product: CAISDTLLGGRDQPQHF.